A single sample is the source of the 24 T cell receptor beta chains below, sequenced in a study of blood T cell repertoires in COVID-19. Some clones are missing from TCRdb's copy, which holds only in-frame ones; the method was immunoSEQ multiplex PCR. The data show over 100,000 clones, with roughly 86% seen just once and about an eighth held by the top ten. The specimen was peripheral blood. The receptors were sampled from a woman aged 65 to 85 with COVID-19, enrolled during active disease.

The gene calls are TRBV7-2 and TRBJ2-1; 8 bases align to TRBD1. The CDR3 extends over 17 amino acids. Germline loops: CDR1 SGHTA, CDR2 FQGNSA. J lost 3 bases, V lost 4 bases, and 11 bases had no gene match. The CDR3 is CASSSGAGTGYYNEQFF. Written as DNA, the CDR3 is TGTGCCAGCAGCTCAGGGGCCGGGACAGGTTACTACAATGAGCAGTTCTTC.

This chain connects TRBV12-3 or TRBV12-4 to TRBJ2-5, with TRBD2 matching 8 bases. The ends lost 5 bases at V and 4 bases at J; junction bases unmatched: 3. The CDR3 has 13 residues. CDR3 nucleotides: TGTGCCAGCAGTCTTACTAGCGGAGAGACCCAGTACTTC. It yields the protein CASSLTSGETQYF.

The V gene is TRBV2, the J gene TRBJ1-5; D remains unclear. The V gene lost 4 bases and the J gene lost 6 bases, with 16 bases spanning the gap. The CDR3 is 15 amino acids. CDR1 is SNHLY, CDR2 FYNNEI, per germline. CDR3 nucleotide sequence: TGTGCCAGCAGTGGCCTAGACGGGCGGGCTCAGCCCCAGCATTTT. This sequence encodes CASSGLDGRAQPQHF.

This chain links TRBV2 with TRBJ1-3; D is unclear. The CDR3 runs to 15 residues. Germline CDR1 reads SNHLY; CDR2 reads FYNNEI. V lost 4 bases and J lost 0, with 10 bases in between. The CDR3 sequence is CASSGVRVSGNTIYF. The DNA for the CDR3 is TGTGCCAGCAGTGGTGTACGAGTCTCTGGAAACACCATATATTTT.

The chain is built from TRBV6-5 and TRBJ1-6, with 7 bases that match TRBD1. The V segment lost 5 bases and the J segment 4 bases; nucleotides outside the gene matches: 2. This CDR3 is built from 14 residues. Germline V gene lookup returns CDR1 MNHEY and CDR2 SVGAGI. The CDR3 protein is CASSRTGYNSPLHF. CDR3 coding DNA: TGTGCCAGCAGTCGGACAGGATATAATTCACCCCTCCACTTT.

This sequence joins TRBV5-4 and TRBJ1-2, with D perhaps matching TRBD1 (5 bases). CDR3 length equals 15 residues. V lost 3 bases to trimming and J lost 0 bases, with 12 bases between them. Germline loops: CDR1 SGHNT, CDR2 YYREEE (reference sequence). The CDR3 DNA reads as TGTGCCAGCAGCTCACCCGGGGGAGCTAACTATGGCTACACCTTC. Its protein is CASSSPGGANYGYTF.

CDR3 sequence: CASVGGTDRNQPQHF. DNA for the CDR3: TGTGCCAGCGTGGGGGGGACGGATAGAAATCAGCCCCAGCATTTT. This sequence joins TRBV6-5 and TRBJ1-5; TRBD1 is a possible D gene (5 bases). This CDR3 is 15 amino acids long. Trimming took off 8 bases at V and 4 bases at J, with 18 bases between the two ends. Germline CDR1 MNHEY, CDR2 SVGAGI.

This clone has ten or more counts. This chain links TRBV7-9 with TRBJ1-2, with D maybe TRBD1 (6 bases). Looked up from germline, CDR1 is SEHNR and CDR2 is FQNEAQ (reference sequence). Trimming cost V 5 bases and J 5 bases, with 18 bases left between them. The CDR3 is 15 amino acids. CDR3: CASSQGPGREYGYTF. The CDR3 region has the DNA TGTGCCAGCAGCCAGGGGCCGGGGAGGGAGTATGGCTACACCTTC.

The V gene is TRBV5-1, the J gene TRBJ2-1, with TRBD1 identical over 7 bases. Germline lookup yields CDR1 SGHRS and CDR2 YFSETQ. The J segment lost 3 bases and the V segment lost 4 bases, leaving 4 bases of the junction unmatched. This CDR3 has 14 residues. The CDR3 here is CASSPDRDYNEQFF. The CDR3 coding sequence is TGCGCCAGCAGCCCTGACAGGGACTACAATGAGCAGTTCTTC.

The chain uses TRBV28 and TRBJ1-2; 8 nucleotides agree with TRBD1. Per the germline V gene, CDR1 is MDHEN and CDR2 is SYDVKM. The ends lost 4 bases at V and 5 bases at J; junction bases unmatched: 3. The CDR3 covers 13 residues. As DNA, the CDR3 is TGTGCCAGCAGTTCAGGGGGCGGGTATGGCTACACCTTC. Translating it yields CASSSGGGYGYTF.

V gene TRBV28 combines with J gene TRBJ1-5; D is perhaps TRBD1 (5 bases). The V and J ends lost 10 bases and 5 bases respectively, with 18 bases between them. Germline V gene data show CDR1 as MDHEN and CDR2 as SYDVKM. This CDR3 spans 14 amino acids. CDR3 region: CATRTGREDQPQHF. CDR3 bases: TGTGCCACCCGGACGGGCAGGGAAGATCAGCCCCAGCATTTT.

The rearrangement uses TRBV30 and TRBJ2-5, with a possible D match to TRBD2 (5 bases). The CDR3 is 13 amino acids. Germline CDR1 is GTSNPN and CDR2 is SVGIG (reference sequence). Trimming left V 1 base short and J 4 bases short, with 10 bases between. The CDR3 region has the DNA TGTGCCTGGAGTGACGGGGTAGGAGAGACCCAGTACTTC. This gives the protein CAWSDGVGETQYF.

The CDR3 spells CASSYSTGKSYEQYF. The CDR3 DNA sequence: TGTGCCAGCAGCTATTCTACAGGGAAGTCATACGAGCAGTACTTC. The chain is built from TRBV5-5 and TRBJ2-7; tentative D call: TRBD1 (6 bases). Trimming removed 3 bases from V and 4 bases from J, with 17 bases in between. The CDR3 totals 15 residues. Germline V CDR1 and CDR2: SGHKS, YYEKEE (reference sequence).

This rearrangement joins TRBV2 to TRBJ2-7, with D possibly being TRBD1 (5 bases). Germline values: CDR1 SNHLY, CDR2 FYNNEI. CDR3 size: 15 residues. V was cut by 2 bases and J by 6 bases, with 17 bases left in between. The CDR3: CASSEFGQGISEQYF. The CDR3 nucleotides are TGTGCCAGCAGTGAATTTGGGCAGGGCATCTCCGAGCAGTACTTC. Full variable domain (remainder filled in from reference TRBV2 and TRBJ2-7): EPEVTQTPSHQVTQMGQEVILRCVPISNHLYFYWYRQILGQKVEFLVSFYNNEISEKSEIFDDQFSVERPDGSNFTLKIRSTKLEDSAMYFCASSEFGQGISEQYFGPGTRLTVT.

V and J are TRBV2 and TRBJ2-5, with TRBD2 matching over 8 bases. Losses at the gene ends were 6 bases for V and 5 bases for J; bases not matched to a gene: 8. This CDR3 contains 14 residues. CDR1 and CDR2 (germline): SNHLY, FYNNEI. The CDR3 reads CASSDSGTRETQYF. CDR3 in DNA: TGTGCCAGCAGCGATAGCGGGACACGGGAGACCCAGTACTTC.

This rearrangement joins TRBV5-1 to TRBJ1-6; 8 bases map to TRBD1. V dropped 4 bases and J dropped 7; count of bases not matched to a gene: 10. Germline loops: CDR1 SGHRS, CDR2 YFSETQ. The CDR3 is 16 residues long. The CDR3 loop reads CASSRGGDRTNSPLHF. In nucleotides, the CDR3 is TGCGCCAGCAGCCGAGGGGGGGACAGGACCAATTCACCCCTCCACTTT.

This sequence joins TRBV10-2 and TRBJ1-2; 7 bases fit TRBD1. V dropped 6 bases and J dropped 0; count of bases not matched to a gene: 1. Germline CDR1 is WSHSY and CDR2 is SAAADI. This CDR3 comprises 13 residues. The CDR3, as DNA: TGCGCCAGCAGCACAGGGGCTAACTATGGCTACACCTTC. Amino acids: CASSTGANYGYTF.

The V call is TRBV5-6, the J call TRBJ2-5; a weak D match, TRBD1 (7 bases). The CDR3 loop spans 16 amino acids. Germline CDR1 reads SGHDT; CDR2 reads YYEEEE. V was pared by 0 bases and J by 3 bases, with 15 bases between. CDR3 residues: CASSLAGGRGEETQYF. In DNA form, the CDR3 reads TGTGCCAGCAGCTTGGCCGGCGGCAGGGGGGAAGAGACCCAGTACTTC.

This clone was picked up a small number of times. The rearrangement uses TRBV5-1 and TRBJ1-4; D remains ambiguous. Trimming removed 4 bases at V and 4 bases at J, with 17 bases between. The CDR3 extends over 16 amino acids. Germline V gene sequence: CDR1 SGHRS, CDR2 YFSETQ. CDR3 nucleotide sequence: TGCGCCAGCAGCCCGGGCCCAGGAGGGAGTAATGAAAAACTGTTTTTT. It encodes CASSPGPGGSNEKLFF.

CDR3 in amino acids: CASSWRDRGDEQFF. The CDR3 DNA reads TGCGCCAGCAGCTGGCGGGACAGGGGAGATGAGCAGTTCTTC. V and J are TRBV5-1 and TRBJ2-1, with 10 bases identical to TRBD1. Germline V gives CDR1 SGHRS, CDR2 YFSETQ. This CDR3 has 14 residues. J was trimmed by 8 bases and V by 3 bases; bases with no gene match: 5.

The genes are TRBV25-1 and TRBJ1-5; 10 bases fit TRBD1. The CDR3 is 16 amino acids. The J segment lost 6 bases and the V segment lost 4 bases, leaving 9 bases of the junction unmatched. Germline CDR1 is MGHDK and CDR2 is SYGVNS. The CDR3 sequence is CASSGDGTGVGQPQHF. The CDR3 nucleotides read TGTGCCAGCAGTGGGGACGGGACAGGGGTTGGTCAGCCCCAGCATTTT.

This clone appeared a few times. The V call is TRBV7-9, the J call TRBJ2-7; D unresolved. V was clipped by 5 bases and J by 3 bases, with 8 bases between them. CDR1 SEHNR and CDR2 FQNEAQ come from the germline V gene (reference sequence). The length of the CDR3 is 12 residues. Written as DNA, the CDR3 is TGTGCCAGCAGCCCTAGGAGCTACGAGCAGTACTTC. It is translated as CASSPRSYEQYF.

The chain uses TRBV24-1 and TRBJ2-6; 8 bases are a match to TRBD1. CDR1 and CDR2 (germline): KGHDR, SFDVKD. J was trimmed by 1 base and V by 9 bases; bases with no gene match: 7. CDR3 size: 16 residues. CDR3 nucleotides: TGTGCCACCGGGGGGACAGGTTTATCTGGGGCCAACGTCCTGACTTTC. Translation: CATGGTGLSGANVLTF.

The chain carries TRBV9 and TRBJ1-2; 8 bases map to TRBD1. V shed 1 base and J 8 bases; nucleotides not matched to a gene: 4. Germline V gene sequence: CDR1 SGDLS, CDR2 YYNGEE. The CDR3 loop spans 13 amino acids. The CDR3 DNA is TGTGCCAGCAGCGTACAGGGGGCGGCGGGCTACACCTTC. As protein: CASSVQGAAGYTF.